Each of the 25 T cell receptor beta chains below was sequenced from the same sample in a study of brain T cells in children with intractable seizures. Time point of the sample: blood from clinic visit 5 months post-surgery; TSC patient then seizure free. The method was immunoSEQ multiplex PCR; TCRdb's version includes in-frame clones alone and lacks a portion of them. This table has approximately 330,000 clones, more than 85% appearing once. This specimen was peripheral blood, taken more than 4 months after surgery. The receptors were gathered from a boy in the first two years of life with tuberous sclerosis and intractable seizures.

The V call is TRBV14, the J call TRBJ2-1, with 7 bases identical to TRBD1. V shed 5 bases and J 9 bases; nucleotides not matched to a gene: 7. Germline CDR1 SGHDN, CDR2 FVKESK. The CDR3 is 13 amino acids. The CDR3 region is CASSLQGIGEQFF. The CDR3 DNA reads TGTGCCAGCAGCTTACAGGGGATCGGTGAGCAGTTCTTC.

The genes are TRBV19 and TRBJ2-1; 8 bases are shared with TRBD2. The CDR3 has 20 amino acids. Germline V lookup: CDR1 LNHDA, CDR2 SQIVND (reference sequence). The junction had 24 bases not matched to a gene; V was cut back by 3 bases and J by 8 bases. In nucleotides, the CDR3 is TGTGCCAGTAGTATCTTCAGCATTGTGGGGACTAGTAAGGGTTTCTATGAGCAGTTCTTC. It encodes CASSIFSIVGTSKGFYEQFF.

As concerns this clone: The same CDR3 is also encoded by other DNA sequences in this sample. The V call is TRBV3-1 (or the pseudogene TRBV3-2), the J call TRBJ1-2; TRBD1 aligns across 9 bases. V shed 0 bases and J 6 bases; nucleotides not matched to a gene: 2. Germline V gives CDR1 LGHDT, CDR2 YNNKEL (reference sequence). There are 14 residues in the CDR3. The CDR3 region is CASSQEGTGNGYTF. The CDR3 nucleotides are TGTGCCAGCAGCCAAGAAGGGACAGGGAATGGCTACACCTTC.

CDR3 DNA: TGTGCCAGCAGTGAATTCGCCACAGGGCCCGGGGAGCTGTTTTTT. Its translation is CASSEFATGPGELFF. V is TRBV6-1 and J is TRBJ2-2, with D possibly TRBD1 on 6 matching bases. Between the trimmed V and J ends, which lost 2 bases and 6 bases, there was a span of 13 bases. CDR3 length: 15 amino acids. Germline V gene sequence: CDR1 MNHNS, CDR2 SASEGT.

The chain couples TRBV24-1 to TRBJ2-1; maybe TRBD1 (5 bases). Germline lookup yields CDR1 KGHDR and CDR2 SFDVKD. Trimming removed 4 bases at V and 7 bases at J, with 22 bases between. This CDR3 comprises 17 residues. The CDR3 sequence: CATSENIDSSLTNEQFF. As DNA, the CDR3 is TGTGCCACCAGTGAAAATATCGACAGTTCCCTCACAAATGAGCAGTTCTTC.

The chain employs TRBV11-2 and TRBJ1-3; D unclear. The CDR3 is made up of 12 amino acids. V lost 5 bases to trimming and J lost 0 bases, with 2 bases between them. CDR1 is SGHAT, CDR2 FQNNGV, per germline. CDR3 coding DNA: TGTGCCAGCAGCCCCTCTGGAAACACCATATATTTT. It translates to CASSPSGNTIYF. Full variable domain (outside the CDR3, taken from reference TRBV11-2 and TRBJ1-3): EAGVAQSPRYKIIEKRQSVAFWCNPISGHATLYWYQQILGQGPKLLIQFQNNGVVDDSQLPKDRFSAERLKGVDSTLKIQPAKLEDSAVYLCASSPSGNTIYFGEGSWLTVV.

V and J are TRBV5-1 and TRBJ2-1, with TRBD1 identical over 12 bases. The CDR3 has 15 amino acids. V gave up 4 bases and J gave up 8 bases; unmatched junction bases: 7. Germline CDR1 reads SGHRS; CDR2 reads YFSETQ. CDR3 residues: CASSRGQGAVDEQFF. The CDR3 DNA sequence: TGCGCCAGCAGCCGGGGACAGGGGGCGGTTGATGAGCAGTTCTTC.

The gene calls are TRBV3-1 (or the pseudogene TRBV3-2) and TRBJ2-1, with 7 positions matching TRBD2. This CDR3 is 15 amino acids long. Germline trimming cut 2 bases from V and 6 bases from J; bases unmatched to any gene: 7. Germline-derived CDR1 and CDR2 are LGHDT and YNNKEL (reference sequence). CDR3 residues: CASSQPGGGTNEQFF. In nucleotides, the CDR3 is TGTGCCAGCAGCCAACCGGGAGGAGGGACCAATGAGCAGTTCTTC.

The table lists this clone with a count of one. This sequence joins TRBV18 and TRBJ2-1; 9 bases fit TRBD2. V was clipped by 2 bases and J by 6 bases; unmatched bases: 8. The CDR3 length is 16 residues. CDR1 and CDR2 (germline): KGHSH, LQKENI. In DNA, the CDR3 is TGTGCCAGCTCACCAGGGCAGCGGGGGGTATCCAATGAGCAGTTCTTC. Amino acid sequence: CASSPGQRGVSNEQFF.

The rearrangement joins TRBV5-1 to TRBJ1-3; D remains unclear. The V gene's germline CDR1 is SGHRS and CDR2 YFSETQ. V was cut by 0 bases and J by 0 bases, with 7 bases left in between. CDR3 length: 15 residues. CDR3 amino acids: CASSLGVNSGNTIYF. CDR3 in DNA: TGCGCCAGCAGCTTGGGGGTGAACTCTGGAAACACCATATATTTT.

The V gene is TRBV5-1, the J gene TRBJ1-3; D uncertain. The CDR3 covers 18 residues. V shed 4 bases and J shed 2 bases, with 22 bases lying between them. Germline V CDR1 and CDR2: SGHRS, YFSETQ. The CDR3 nucleotides read TGCGCCAGCAGCGCGGACGAGGCAGGACTTCTTCCTGGAAACACCATATATTTT. Its translation is CASSADEAGLLPGNTIYF.

The chain uses TRBV27 and TRBJ2-1; D call uncertain. This CDR3 contains 14 residues. The V end lost 5 bases, the J end lost 12 bases, and 20 bases lay between the germline ends. The germline V gene has CDR1 MNHEY and CDR2 SMNVEV (reference sequence). The CDR3 reads CASSGTSYTMRQFF. The CDR3 bases are TGTGCCAGCAGTGGAACAAGTTATACAATGAGGCAGTTCTTC.

The CDR3: CASSLASLNQPQHF. Written as DNA, the CDR3 is TGTGCCAGCAGTTTGGCGAGCCTTAATCAGCCCCAGCATTTT. The V call is TRBV2, the J call TRBJ1-5; no firm D call. The germline V gene has CDR1 SNHLY and CDR2 FYNNEI. V was cut by 5 bases and J by 4 bases, with 12 bases left in between. The CDR3 has 14 amino acids.

V is TRBV5-1 and J is TRBJ1-3, with D perhaps TRBD1 (6 bases). Trimming pared 0 bases from V and 0 bases from J, leaving 10 bases between. Germline loops: CDR1 SGHRS, CDR2 YFSETQ. CDR3 length equals 16 residues. CDR3: CASSLEGGFSGNTIYF. CDR3 coding DNA: TGCGCCAGCAGCTTGGAGGGGGGTTTCTCTGGAAACACCATATATTTT.

The rearrangement uses TRBV6-4 and TRBJ2-3, with 8 bases matching TRBD2. The CDR3 has 15 residues. V lost 10 bases and J lost 6; bases outside the gene matches: 15. Germline lookup yields CDR1 MRHNA and CDR2 SNTAGT. CDR3: CATRGGPRRKDTQYF. CDR3 coding DNA: TGTGCCACCCGCGGGGGGCCGCGAAGGAAGGATACGCAGTATTTT.

The chain has TRBV12-3 or TRBV12-4 and TRBJ1-1; no clear D gene. CDR3 length: 13 residues. The V gene lost 1 base and the J gene lost 8 bases, with 11 bases spanning the gap. The CDR3 region is CASSLGANKEAFF. CDR3 DNA sequence: TGTGCCAGCAGTTTAGGGGCTAACAAAGAAGCTTTCTTT.

This sequence joins TRBV5-8 and TRBJ2-7; D remains unclear. In germline, CDR1 is SGHTS, CDR2 YDEGEE. Between the trimmed V and J ends, which lost 2 bases and 6 bases, there was a span of 9 bases. CDR3 size: 12 residues. CDR3 sequence: CASSLIMSEQYF. Written as DNA, the CDR3 is TGTGCCAGCAGCTTAATAATGAGCGAGCAGTACTTC.

The rearrangement joins TRBV19 to TRBJ1-1; possibly TRBD1 for D (5 bases). This CDR3 is 17 amino acids long. CDR1 is LNHDA and CDR2 is SQIVND in the germline V gene (reference sequence). Trimming removed 3 bases at V and 6 bases at J, with 23 bases between. CDR3 nucleotide sequence: TGTGCCAGTAGTATGATGCTATCACAGGTGTCGGGAGCTGAAGCTTTCTTT. Its protein is CASSMMLSQVSGAEAFF.

This sequence joins TRBV4-2 and TRBJ2-1; 8 nucleotides match TRBD2. With V trimmed by 4 bases and J by 6 bases, 8 bases remained unmatched. The CDR3 spans 15 residues. In germline, CDR1 is LGHNA, CDR2 YNFKEQ. CDR3 residues: CASSPAGVSPNEQFF. The CDR3 nucleotides are TGTGCCAGCAGCCCAGCGGGAGTGAGTCCCAATGAGCAGTTCTTC.

This chain joins TRBV10-3 and TRBJ2-7; the D gene could be TRBD1 or TRBD2 (6 bases each). The CDR3 runs 15 residues. Germline loops: CDR1 ENHRY, CDR2 SYGVKD. V gave up 6 bases and J gave up 3 bases, with 18 bases separating them. Written as DNA, the CDR3 is TGTGCCATCAGCTTAGGGGGGACGTCCCTCTACGAGCAGTACTTC. The encoded protein is CAISLGGTSLYEQYF.

This clone appeared a single time. The V and J genes are TRBV9 and TRBJ2-3; 15 bases are shared with TRBD2. This CDR3 comprises 17 residues. V was pared by 2 bases and J by 4 bases, with 5 bases of the junction left unmatched. CDR1 is SGDLS and CDR2 is YYNGEE in the germline V gene. The CDR3 is CASSVGLAGGPADTQYF. The CDR3 DNA is TGTGCCAGCAGCGTCGGACTAGCGGGGGGGCCGGCAGATACGCAGTATTTT.

This clone occurred once. The CDR3 here is CASSQDSDRDMNTEAFF. CDR3 DNA sequence: TGTGCCAGCAGCCAAGATAGCGACAGGGATATGAACACTGAAGCTTTCTTT. V is TRBV4-2 and J is TRBJ1-1; 7 nucleotides line up with TRBD1. This CDR3 spans 17 amino acids. In germline, CDR1 is LGHNA, CDR2 YNFKEQ. The ends lost 0 bases at V and 0 bases at J; junction bases unmatched: 7.

V usage is TRBV5-5 and J usage is TRBJ2-7; D not certain. With 0 bases removed from V and 3 bases from J, the gap between germline ends came to 10 bases. From germline, CDR1 is SGHKS and CDR2 YYEKEE (reference sequence). The CDR3 loop spans 14 amino acids. The CDR3 loop is CASSLEILNYEQYF. In DNA form, the CDR3 reads TGTGCCAGCAGCTTGGAGATCCTGAACTACGAGCAGTACTTC.

The CDR3 spells CASSYLLAGGPNEQFF. DNA of the CDR3: TGTGCCAGCAGTTACCTTTTGGCGGGAGGGCCCAATGAGCAGTTCTTC. The chain joins TRBV6-5 to TRBJ2-1, with 9 bases lining up with TRBD2. From germline, CDR1 is MNHEY and CDR2 SVGAGI. The CDR3 sequence is 16 residues long. J gave up 6 bases and V 2 bases, and 8 bases lay outside the gene matches.

The gene calls are TRBV30 and TRBJ1-4; D is unresolved. Germline V gene sequence: CDR1 GTSNPN, CDR2 SVGIG (reference sequence). The CDR3 is 13 amino acids. Trimming shortened V by 1 base and J by 8 bases, and 11 bases separated the two germline ends. CDR3 DNA: TGTGCCTGGAGTGCGGGGTTGGGCGAAAAACTGTTTTTT. Its protein is CAWSAGLGEKLFF.